The rows below give T cell receptor beta chains drawn from one sample of a study of cytomegalovirus exposure and HLA in healthy donors. Data came from immunoSEQ multiplex PCR; TCRdb stores just in-frame clones and leaves some out. The profile shows 150,000 to 200,000 clones, approximately 81% of them singletons. The sequencing input was PBMCs. These receptors all come from a man aged 30 to 45 in good health and CMV-seropositive. Both conserved end residues are part of each CDR3. The D gene is left open where the match is weak. Expanded clones are given a class, and other clones once, few, many or no size at all.

TRBJ2-1 | TRBV5-1 | TRBD2 | . | TGCGCCAGCAGTCCAGGAAGGACTAGCGGGGGCAATGAGCAGTTCTTC | CASSPGRTSGGNEQFF
TRBJ2-3 | TRBV7-9 | . | . | TGTGCCAGCAGCAAAGGGGGGGTCGATACGCAGTATTTT | CASSKGGVDTQYF
TRBJ2-7 | TRBV10-3 | . | once | TGTGCCATCAGTGAGTCAGGGGTGGTCGGGAGAGGCGAGCAGTACTTC | CAISESGVVGRGEQYF
TRBJ2-7 | TRBV9 | TRBD1 | . | TGTGCCAGCAGCGACGGGACAGGGATAGGCGAGCAGTACTTC | CASSDGTGIGEQYF
TRBJ2-7 | TRBV15 | . | . | TGTGCCACCAGCAGGGGGTACGGGGAGAGCTCCTACGAGCAGTACTTC | CATSRGYGESSYEQYF
TRBJ1-3 | TRBV7-2 | . | . | TGTGCCAGCAACGTGGACAGCAACTCTGGAAACACCATATATTTT | CASNVDSNSGNTIYF
TRBJ1-2 | TRBV5-1 | . | . | TGCGCCAGCAGCTTGGGCGACATAGGTTCTGGCTACACCTTC | CASSLGDIGSGYTF
TRBJ2-7 | TRBV10-1 | . | . | TGCGCCAGCAGTGAGCGCAGGGATGACGAGCAGTACTTC | CASSERRDDEQYF
TRBJ1-3 | TRBV5-1 | . | once | TGCGCCAGCAGCTTGTTGGGACTGAACACCATATATTTT | CASSLLGLNTIYF
TRBJ1-6 | TRBV9 | . | . | TGTGCCAGCAGCGTCGAGGGAGGGGGACATTCACCCCTCCACTTT | CASSVEGGGHSPLHF
TRBJ2-2 | TRBV4-2 | TRBD2 | few | TGTGCCAGCAGCTCCCGACTAGCGACCGGGGAGCTGTTTTTT | CASSSRLATGELFF
TRBJ2-1 | TRBV2 | . | once | TGTGCCAGCAGTACGGTTCTAACAGACAATGAGCAGTTCTTC | CASSTVLTDNEQFF
TRBJ1-2 | TRBV7-8 | TRBD1 | . | TGTGCCAGCAGCACCCGGACAGGGGCTACCGGCGGCTACACCTTC | CASSTRTGATGGYTF
TRBJ1-5 | TRBV19 | . | . | TGTGCCAGTAGTGAGGGCGCGGGGGCGGGGCAGCCCCAGCATTTT | CASSEGAGAGQPQHF
TRBJ1-2 | TRBV5-1 | TRBD1 | . | TGCGCCAGCAGCGCCTTATTAGGGGGCGAGGGCTACACCTTC | CASSALLGGEGYTF
TRBJ2-1 | TRBV11-3 | . | . | TGTGCCAGCAGTCCAGGGTATATGGTCTCGGACAATGAGCAGTTCTTC | CASSPGYMVSDNEQFF
TRBJ2-3 | TRBV7-9 | TRBD2 | . | TGTGCCAGCAGCCCCCCCGGACTAGCGACAGATACGCAGTATTTT | CASSPPGLATDTQYF
TRBJ1-5 | TRBV30 | TRBD1 | . | TGTGCCTGGCAGGGGGCCCAGGGGCAGCCCCAGCATTTT | CAWQGAQGQPQHF
TRBJ1-2 | TRBV11-2 | TRBD1 | . | TGTGCCAGCACGGGACAGGGGGCCGTGGATGGCTACACCTTC | CASTGQGAVDGYTF